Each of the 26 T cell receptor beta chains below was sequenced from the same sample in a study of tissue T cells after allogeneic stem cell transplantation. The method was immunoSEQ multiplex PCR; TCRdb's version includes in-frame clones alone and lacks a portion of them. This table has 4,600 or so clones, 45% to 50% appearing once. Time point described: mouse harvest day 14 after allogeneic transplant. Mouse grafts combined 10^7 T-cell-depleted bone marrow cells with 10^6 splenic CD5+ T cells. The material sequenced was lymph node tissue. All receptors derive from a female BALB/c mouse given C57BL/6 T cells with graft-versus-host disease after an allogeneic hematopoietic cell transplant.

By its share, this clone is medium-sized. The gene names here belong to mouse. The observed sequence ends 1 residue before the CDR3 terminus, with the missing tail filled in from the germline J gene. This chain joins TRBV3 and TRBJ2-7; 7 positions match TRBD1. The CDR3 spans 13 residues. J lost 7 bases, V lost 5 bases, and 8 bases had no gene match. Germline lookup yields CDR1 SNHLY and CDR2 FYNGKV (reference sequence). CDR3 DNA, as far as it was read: TGTGCCAGCAGCCTCCGGGACAGTGGGGAACAGTAC. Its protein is CASSLRDSGEQY. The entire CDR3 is CASSLRDSGEQYF.

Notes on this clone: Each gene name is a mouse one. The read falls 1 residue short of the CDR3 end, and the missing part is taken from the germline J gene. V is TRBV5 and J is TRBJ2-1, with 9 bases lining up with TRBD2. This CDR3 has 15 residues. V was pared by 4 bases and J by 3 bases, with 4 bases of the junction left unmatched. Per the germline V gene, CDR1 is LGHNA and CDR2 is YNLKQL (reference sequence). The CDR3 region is CASSPPWGGYAEQFF. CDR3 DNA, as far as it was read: TGTGCCAGCAGCCCCCCCTGGGGGGGCTATGCTGAGCAGTTC.

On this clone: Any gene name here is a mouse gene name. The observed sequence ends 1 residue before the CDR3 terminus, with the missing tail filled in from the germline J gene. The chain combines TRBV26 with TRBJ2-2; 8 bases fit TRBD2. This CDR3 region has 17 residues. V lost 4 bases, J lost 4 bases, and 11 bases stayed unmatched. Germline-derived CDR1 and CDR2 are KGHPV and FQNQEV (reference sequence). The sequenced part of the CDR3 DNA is TGTGCCAGCAGTCCCCGACGGGGGGGCGCCGGCACCGGGCAGCTCTAC. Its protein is CASSPRRGGAGTGQLY. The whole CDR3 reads CASSPRRGGAGTGQLYF.

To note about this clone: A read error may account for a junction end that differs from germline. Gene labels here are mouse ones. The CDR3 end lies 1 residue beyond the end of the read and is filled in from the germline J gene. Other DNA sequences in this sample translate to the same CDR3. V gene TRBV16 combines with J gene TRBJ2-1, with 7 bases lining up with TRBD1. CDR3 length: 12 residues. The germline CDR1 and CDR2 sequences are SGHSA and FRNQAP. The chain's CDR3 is CASRDRYAEQFF. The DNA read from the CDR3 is TGTGCAAGTCGGGACAGATATGCCGAGCAGTTC.

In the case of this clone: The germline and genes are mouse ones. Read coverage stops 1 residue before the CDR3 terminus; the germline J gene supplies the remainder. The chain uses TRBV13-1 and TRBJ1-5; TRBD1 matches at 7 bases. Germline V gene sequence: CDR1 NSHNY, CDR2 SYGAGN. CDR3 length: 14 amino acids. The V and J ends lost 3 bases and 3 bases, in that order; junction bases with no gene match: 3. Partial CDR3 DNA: TGTGCCAGCAGTGGACAGGGTGGCAACCAGGCTCCGCTT. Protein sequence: CASSGQGGNQAPL. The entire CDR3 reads CASSGQGGNQAPLF.

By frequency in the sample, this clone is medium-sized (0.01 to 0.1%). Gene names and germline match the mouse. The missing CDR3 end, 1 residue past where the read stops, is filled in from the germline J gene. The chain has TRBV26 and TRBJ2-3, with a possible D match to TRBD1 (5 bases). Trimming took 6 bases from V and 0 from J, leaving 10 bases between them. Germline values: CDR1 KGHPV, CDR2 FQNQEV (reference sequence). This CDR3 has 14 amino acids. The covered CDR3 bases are TGTGCCAGCAGCCCGACAGCTAGTGCAGAAACGCTGTAT. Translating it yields CASSPTASAETLY. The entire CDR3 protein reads CASSPTASAETLYF.

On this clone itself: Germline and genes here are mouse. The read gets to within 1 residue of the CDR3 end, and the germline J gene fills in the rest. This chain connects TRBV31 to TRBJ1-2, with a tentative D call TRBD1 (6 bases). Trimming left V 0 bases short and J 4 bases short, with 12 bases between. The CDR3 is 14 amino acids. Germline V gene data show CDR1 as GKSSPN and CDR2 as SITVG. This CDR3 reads CAWSLSGTISDYTF. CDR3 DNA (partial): TGTGCCTGGAGTCTATCCGGGACAATCTCCGACTACACC.

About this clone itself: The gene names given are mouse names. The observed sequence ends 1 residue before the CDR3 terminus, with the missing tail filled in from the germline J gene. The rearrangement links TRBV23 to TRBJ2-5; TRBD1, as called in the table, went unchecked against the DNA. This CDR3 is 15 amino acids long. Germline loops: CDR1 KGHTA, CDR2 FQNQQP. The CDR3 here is CSSSQSARGRDTQYF. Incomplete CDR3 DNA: TGCTCCAGCAGTCAATCAGCCAGGGGTAGGGACACCCAGTAC.

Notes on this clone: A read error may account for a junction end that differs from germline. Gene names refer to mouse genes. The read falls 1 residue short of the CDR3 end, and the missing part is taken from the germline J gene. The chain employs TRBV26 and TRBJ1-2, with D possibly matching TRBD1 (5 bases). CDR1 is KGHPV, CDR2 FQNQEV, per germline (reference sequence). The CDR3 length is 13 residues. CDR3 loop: CTSSLQGNFDYTF. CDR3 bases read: TGTACCAGCAGTCTGCAGGGAAACTTCGACTACACC.

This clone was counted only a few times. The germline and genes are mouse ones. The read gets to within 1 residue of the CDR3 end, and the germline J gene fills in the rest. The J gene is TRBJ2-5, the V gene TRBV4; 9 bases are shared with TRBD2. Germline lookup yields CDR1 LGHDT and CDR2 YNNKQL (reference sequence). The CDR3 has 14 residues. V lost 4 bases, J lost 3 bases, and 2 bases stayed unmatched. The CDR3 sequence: CASSWGLGQDTQYF. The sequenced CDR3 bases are TGTGCCAGCAGCTGGGGACTGGGTCAAGACACCCAGTAC.

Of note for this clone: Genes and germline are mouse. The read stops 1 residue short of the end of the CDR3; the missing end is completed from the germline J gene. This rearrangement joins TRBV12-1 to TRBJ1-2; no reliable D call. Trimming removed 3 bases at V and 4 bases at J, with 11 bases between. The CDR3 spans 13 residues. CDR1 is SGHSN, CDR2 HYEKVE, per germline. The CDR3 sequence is CASSYPDGSDYTF. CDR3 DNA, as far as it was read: TGTGCCAGCTCTTACCCGGACGGCTCCGACTACACC.

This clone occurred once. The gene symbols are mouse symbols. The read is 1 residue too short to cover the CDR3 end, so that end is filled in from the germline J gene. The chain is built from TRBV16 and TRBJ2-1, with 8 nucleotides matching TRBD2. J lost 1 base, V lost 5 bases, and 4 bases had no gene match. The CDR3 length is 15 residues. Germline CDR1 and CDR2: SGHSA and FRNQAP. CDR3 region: CASSLTGENYAEQFF. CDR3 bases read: TGTGCAAGCAGCCTGACTGGGGAGAACTATGCTGAGCAGTTC.

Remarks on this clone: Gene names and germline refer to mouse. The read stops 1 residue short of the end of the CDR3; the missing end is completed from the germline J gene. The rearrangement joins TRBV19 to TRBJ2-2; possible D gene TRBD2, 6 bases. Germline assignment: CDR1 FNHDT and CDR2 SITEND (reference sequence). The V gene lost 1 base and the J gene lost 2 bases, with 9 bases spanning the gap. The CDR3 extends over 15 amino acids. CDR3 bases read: TGTGCCAGCAGTATATATCTGGGGAACACCGGGCAGCTCTAC. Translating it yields CASSIYLGNTGQLY. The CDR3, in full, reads CASSIYLGNTGQLYF.

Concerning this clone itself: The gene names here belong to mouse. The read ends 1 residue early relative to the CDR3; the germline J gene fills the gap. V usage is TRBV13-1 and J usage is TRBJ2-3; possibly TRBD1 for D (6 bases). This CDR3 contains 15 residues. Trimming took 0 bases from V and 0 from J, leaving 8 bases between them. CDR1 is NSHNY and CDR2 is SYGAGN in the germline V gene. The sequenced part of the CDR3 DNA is TGTGCCAGCAGTGATGCAGGGACAAGTGCAGAAACGCTGTAT. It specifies CASSDAGTSAETLY. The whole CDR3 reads CASSDAGTSAETLYF.

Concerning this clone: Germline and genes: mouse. The CDR3: CASSPQGGDTQYF. The covered CDR3 bases are TGTGCCAGCTCCCCACAGGGCGGGGACACCCAGTAC. The V gene is TRBV12-1, the J gene TRBJ2-5, with D possibly being TRBD1 (6 bases). The read finishes 1 residue shy of the CDR3 end, and the germline J gene is used to complete it. Germline-derived CDR1 and CDR2 are SGHSN and HYEKVE. V was trimmed by 4 bases and J by 6 bases, leaving 13 bases between them. CDR3 size: 13 residues.

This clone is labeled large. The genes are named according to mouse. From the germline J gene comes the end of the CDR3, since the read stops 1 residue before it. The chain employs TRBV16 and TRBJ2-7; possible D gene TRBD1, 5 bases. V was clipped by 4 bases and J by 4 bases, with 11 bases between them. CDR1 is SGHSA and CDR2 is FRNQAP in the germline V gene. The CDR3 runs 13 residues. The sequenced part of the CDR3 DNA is TGTGCAAGCAGCTCCCGACAGACATATGAACAGTAC. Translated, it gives CASSSRQTYEQY. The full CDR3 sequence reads CASSSRQTYEQYF.

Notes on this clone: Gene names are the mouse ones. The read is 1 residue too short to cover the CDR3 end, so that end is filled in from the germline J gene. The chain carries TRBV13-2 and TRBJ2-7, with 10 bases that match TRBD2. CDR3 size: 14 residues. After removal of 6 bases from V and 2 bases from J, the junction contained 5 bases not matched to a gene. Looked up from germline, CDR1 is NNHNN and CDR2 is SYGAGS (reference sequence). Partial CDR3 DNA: TGTGCCAGCGAAACTGGGGGGGGCACCTATGAACAGTAC. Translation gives CASETGGGTYEQY. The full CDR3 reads CASETGGGTYEQYF.

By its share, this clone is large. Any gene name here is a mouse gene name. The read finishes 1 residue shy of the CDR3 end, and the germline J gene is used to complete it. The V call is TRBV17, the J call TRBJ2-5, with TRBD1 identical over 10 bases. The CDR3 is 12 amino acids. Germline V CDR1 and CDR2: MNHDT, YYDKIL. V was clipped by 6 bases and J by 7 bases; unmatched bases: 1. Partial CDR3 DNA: TGTGCTAGCAGGACAGGGGGCCACACCCAGTAC. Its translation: CASRTGGHTQY. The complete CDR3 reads CASRTGGHTQYF.

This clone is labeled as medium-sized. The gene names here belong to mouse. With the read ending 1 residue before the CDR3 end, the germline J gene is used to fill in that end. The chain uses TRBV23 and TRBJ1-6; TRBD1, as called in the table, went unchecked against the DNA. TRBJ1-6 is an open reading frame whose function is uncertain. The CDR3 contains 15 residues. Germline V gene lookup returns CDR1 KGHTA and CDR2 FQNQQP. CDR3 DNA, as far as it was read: TGCTCCAGCAGTCCCCAGGGGGCGGGAAATTCGCCCCTCTAC. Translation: CSSSPQGAGNSPLY. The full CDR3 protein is CSSSPQGAGNSPLYF.

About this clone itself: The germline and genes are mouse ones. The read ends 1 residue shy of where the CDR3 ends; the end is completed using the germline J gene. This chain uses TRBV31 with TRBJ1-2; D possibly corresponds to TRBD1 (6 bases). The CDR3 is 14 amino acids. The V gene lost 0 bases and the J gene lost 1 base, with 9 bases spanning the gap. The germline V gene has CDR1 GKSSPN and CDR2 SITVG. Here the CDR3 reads CAWSLGTINSDYTF. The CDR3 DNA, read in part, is TGTGCCTGGAGTCTCGGGACAATAAACTCCGACTACACC. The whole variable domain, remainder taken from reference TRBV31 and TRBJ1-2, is AQTIHQWPVAEIKAVGSPLSLGCTIKGKSSPNLYWYWQATGGTLQQLFYSITVGQVESVVQLNLSASRPKDDQFILSTEKLLLSHSGFYLCAWSLGTINSDYTFGSGTRLLVI.

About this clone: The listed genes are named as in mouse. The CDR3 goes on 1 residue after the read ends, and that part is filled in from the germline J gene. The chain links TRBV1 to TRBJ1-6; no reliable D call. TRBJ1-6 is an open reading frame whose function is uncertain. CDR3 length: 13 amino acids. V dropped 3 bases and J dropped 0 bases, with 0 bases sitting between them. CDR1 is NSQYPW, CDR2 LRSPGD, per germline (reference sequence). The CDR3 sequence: CTCSASYNSPLYF. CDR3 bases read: TGCACCTGCAGTGCTTCCTATAATTCGCCCCTCTAC.

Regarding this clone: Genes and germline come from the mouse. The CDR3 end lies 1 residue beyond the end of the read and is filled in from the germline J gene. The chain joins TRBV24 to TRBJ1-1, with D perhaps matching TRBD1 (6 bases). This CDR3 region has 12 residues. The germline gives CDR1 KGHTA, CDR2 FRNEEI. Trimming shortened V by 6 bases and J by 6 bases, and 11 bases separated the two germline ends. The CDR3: CASRFRGAEVFF. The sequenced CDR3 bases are TGTGCCAGCAGGTTCAGGGGAGCAGAAGTCTTC.

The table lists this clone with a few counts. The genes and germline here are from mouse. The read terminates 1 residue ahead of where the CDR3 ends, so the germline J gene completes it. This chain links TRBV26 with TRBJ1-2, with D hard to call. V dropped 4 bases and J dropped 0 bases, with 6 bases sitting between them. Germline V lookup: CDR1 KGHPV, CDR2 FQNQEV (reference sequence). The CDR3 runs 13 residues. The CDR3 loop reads CASSRVSNSDYTF. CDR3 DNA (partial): TGTGCCAGCAGTCGGGTTTCAAACTCCGACTACACC.

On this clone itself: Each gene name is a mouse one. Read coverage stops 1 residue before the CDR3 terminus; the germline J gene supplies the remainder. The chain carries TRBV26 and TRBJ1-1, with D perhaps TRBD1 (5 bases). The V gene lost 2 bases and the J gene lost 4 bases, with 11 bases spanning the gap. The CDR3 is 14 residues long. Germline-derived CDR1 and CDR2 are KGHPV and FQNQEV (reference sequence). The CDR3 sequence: CASSLQGEGTEVFF. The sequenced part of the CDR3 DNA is TGTGCCAGCAGTCTGCAGGGAGAGGGCACAGAAGTCTTC.

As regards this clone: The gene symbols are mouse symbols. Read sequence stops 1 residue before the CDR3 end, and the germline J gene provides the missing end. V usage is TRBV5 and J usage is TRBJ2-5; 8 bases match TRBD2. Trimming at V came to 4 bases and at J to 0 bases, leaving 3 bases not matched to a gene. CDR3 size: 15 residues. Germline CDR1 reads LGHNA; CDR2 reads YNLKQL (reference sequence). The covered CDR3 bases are TGTGCCAGCAGCCCTTACTGGGGGAACCAAGACACCCAGTAC. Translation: CASSPYWGNQDTQY. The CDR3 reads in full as CASSPYWGNQDTQYF.

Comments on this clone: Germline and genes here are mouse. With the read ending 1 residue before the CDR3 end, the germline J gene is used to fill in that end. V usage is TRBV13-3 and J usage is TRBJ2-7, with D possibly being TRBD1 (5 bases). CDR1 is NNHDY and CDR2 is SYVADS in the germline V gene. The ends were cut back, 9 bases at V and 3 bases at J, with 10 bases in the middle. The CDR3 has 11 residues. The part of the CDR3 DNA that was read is TGTGCCACCCAAGGGGTCTATGAACAGTAC. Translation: CATQGVYEQY. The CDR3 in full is CATQGVYEQYF.